These 20 T cell receptor beta chains were all obtained from the same sample, sequenced in a study of molecular identifiers for immune sequencing clone quantification. TCRdb reprocessed the PCR reads via MiXCR and lists one record per CDR3 protein. The sample yields about 500,000 distinct CDR3 sequences, about a fifth seen once. Material: naive CD8+ T cells from blood, with Jurkat cell RNA spiked in. Specified subset: FACS-sorted CD8+CD4-CCR7+CD45RA+ naive T cells. These receptors came from a human donor in good health. Some libraries in this study had Jurkat cell RNA spiked in.

The table lists this clonotype with a few counts. The gene calls are TRBV4-3 and TRBJ1-4; 9 bases agree with TRBD1. CDR3 size: 18 residues. The germline V gene encodes CDR1 LGHNA and CDR2 YSLEER. Unmatched junction bases numbered 8, after V lost 1 base and J lost 2 bases. CDR3 in DNA: TGCGCCAGCAGCCAAGTTCTACAGGGGGCGCGCACTAATGAAAAACTGTTTTTT. It codes for CASSQVLQGARTNEKLFF.

This clonotype appeared many times. This sequence joins TRBV6-5 and TRBJ2-7; D possibly corresponds to TRBD1 (7 bases). CDR3 length equals 13 residues. Trimming took 2 bases from V and 5 from J, leaving 10 bases between them. Germline V gene lookup returns CDR1 MNHEY and CDR2 SVGAGI. The CDR3 is CASSYGGTDEQYF. CDR3 DNA: TGTGCCAGCAGTTACGGGGGGACAGACGAGCAGTACTTC.

In its sample, this clonotype was seen many times. The chain links TRBV28 to TRBJ2-7; D ambiguous. The CDR3 covers 14 residues. The V and J ends lost 3 bases and 2 bases respectively, with 11 bases between them. Germline V lookup: CDR1 MDHEN, CDR2 SYDVKM. In nucleotides, the CDR3 is TGTGCCAGCAGTTTGTCGGGTCAGGCCTACGAGCAGTACTTC. This encodes CASSLSGQAYEQYF.

This clonotype has at least ten counts. V is TRBV7-2 and J is TRBJ2-1; 8 bases are shared with TRBD2. The CDR3 spans 15 residues. Per the germline V gene, CDR1 is SGHTA and CDR2 is FQGNSA. Trimming removed 3 bases from V and 7 bases from J; junction bases left unmatched: 8. The DNA of the CDR3 is TGTGCCAGCAGCTTTTTAGCGGGGAGTTGGAATGAGCAGTTCTTC. Its translation is CASSFLAGSWNEQFF.

CDR3: CASGPPLAELYEQYF. Written as DNA, the CDR3 is TGTGCCAGCGGACCTCCACTAGCGGAGCTCTACGAGCAGTACTTC. The V call is TRBV3-1, the J call TRBJ2-7; 8 positions agree with TRBD2. J lost 3 bases, V lost 8 bases, and 12 bases had no gene match. This CDR3 region has 15 residues. Germline V gene sequence: CDR1 LGHDT, CDR2 YNNKEL (reference sequence).

In this sample, this clonotype turned up many times. The J gene is TRBJ2-2, the V gene TRBV7-6; D unresolved. Germline lookup yields CDR1 SGHVS and CDR2 FNYEAQ. Deletions cut 3 bases from V and 6 bases from J, with 17 bases between. The CDR3 runs 16 residues. CDR3 sequence (DNA): TGTGCCAGCAGCTTTACCGCTATGACTGGGTCCGGGGAGCTGTTTTTT. Amino acids: CASSFTAMTGSGELFF.

This clonotype was observed a few times. The chain has TRBV7-8 and TRBJ1-3; a weak D match, TRBD1 (5 bases). V dropped 8 bases and J dropped 6 bases, with 11 bases sitting between them. Germline V gives CDR1 SGHVS, CDR2 FQNEAQ. The CDR3 totals 12 residues. The CDR3 here is CASAGLLNTIYF. The CDR3 DNA is TGTGCCAGCGCGGGACTCTTAAACACCATATATTTT.

To note about this clonotype: A single base separates this from a much larger clone, so it may be a read error. J is TRBJ1-1 and V is TRBV6-5; D may be TRBD1 (5 bases). The CDR3 has 12 amino acids. V was trimmed by 4 bases and J by 7 bases, leaving 10 bases between them. Germline V CDR1 and CDR2: MNHEY, SVGAGI. CDR3 amino acids: CASSCGGGEAFF. As DNA, the CDR3 is TGTGCCAGCAGTTGCGGCGGGGGTGAAGCTTTCTTT.

In this sample, this clonotype turned up a few times. The chain is built from TRBV20-1 and TRBJ2-7, with D tentatively TRBD2 (5 bases). Per germline, CDR1 DFQATT and CDR2 SNEGSKA (reference sequence). Trimming removed 0 bases from V and 1 base from J, with 10 bases in between. The CDR3 loop spans 14 amino acids. The CDR3 region has the DNA TGCAGTGCTAGAGATCTTGAGGGTTCCTACGAGCAGTACTTC. This sequence encodes CSARDLEGSYEQYF.

In this sample, this clonotype turned up a few times. The chain links TRBV12-3 or TRBV12-4 to TRBJ2-7, with D possibly being TRBD1 (6 bases). The CDR3 extends over 16 amino acids. The V and J ends lost 6 bases and 1 base respectively, with 19 bases between them. CDR3 loop: CASSGGQIERSYEQYF. For the CDR3, the DNA is TGTGCCAGCAGCGGCGGACAGATTGAGAGGTCCTACGAGCAGTACTTC.

The table lists this clonotype with many counts. The chain links TRBV4-3 to TRBJ1-3; D unresolved. Germline V CDR1 and CDR2: LGHNA, YSLEER. The V and J ends lost 0 bases and 0 bases respectively, with 9 bases between them. The CDR3 sequence is 16 residues long. CDR3 protein: CASSQDRTASGNTIYF. The DNA for the CDR3 is TGCGCCAGCAGCCAAGATCGAACAGCCTCTGGAAACACCATATATTTT.

This clonotype appeared many times. The CDR3 here is CASSLVPGNFTDTQYF. CDR3 DNA sequence: TGTGCCAGCAGCTTGGTACCGGGGAACTTCACAGATACGCAGTATTTT. This chain links TRBV5-6 with TRBJ2-3; TRBD2 is a possible D gene (5 bases). Trimming took off 0 bases at V and 2 bases at J, with 13 bases between the two ends. CDR3 length: 16 amino acids. Germline-derived CDR1 and CDR2 are SGHDT and YYEEEE.

This clonotype has a handful of counts. The chain carries TRBV3-1 and TRBJ2-5, with 7 bases identical to TRBD1. CDR1 is LGHDT and CDR2 is YNNKEL in the germline V gene (reference sequence). The junction had 14 bases not matched to a gene; V was cut back by 4 bases and J by 0 bases. The CDR3 covers 18 residues. DNA for the CDR3: TGTGCCAGCAGCCCCGGGACAGACCCTACTCCCGACCAAGAGACCCAGTACTTC. Translation gives CASSPGTDPTPDQETQYF.

On this clonotype: A single base separates this from a much larger clone, so it may be a read error. The chain has TRBV7-3 and TRBJ2-6; maybe TRBD1 (6 bases). The CDR3 spans 15 residues. Germline assignment: CDR1 SGHTA and CDR2 FQGTGA. The CDR3 loop is CASSLLGAGVNVLTF. As DNA, the CDR3 is TGTGCCAGCAGCTTATTGGGGGCTGGGGTCAACGTCCTGACTTTC. The full variable domain, with the rest looked up from reference TRBV7-3 and TRBJ2-6, is GAGVSQTPSNKVTEKGKYVELRCDPISGHTALYWYRQSLGQGPEFLIYFQGTGAADDSGLPNDRFFAVRPEGSVSTLKIQRTERGDSAVYLCASSLLGAGVNVLTFGAGSRLTVL.

The rearrangement links TRBV20-1 to TRBJ1-1; D gene uncertain. The CDR3 is made up of 13 amino acids. CDR1 and CDR2 (germline): DFQATT, SNEGSKA (reference sequence). The V gene lost 0 bases and the J gene lost 3 bases, with 8 bases spanning the gap. The CDR3, as DNA: TGCAGTGCTAGAGAATCTCGGTACACTGAAGCTTTCTTT. Protein product: CSARESRYTEAFF.

The chain uses TRBV12-3 or TRBV12-4 and TRBJ1-5; D uncertain. Trimming pared 3 bases from V and 2 bases from J, leaving 11 bases between. This CDR3 has 15 amino acids. CDR3 sequence (DNA): TGTGCCAGCAGTTTGTCTGGATGGGGCAATCAGCCCCAGCATTTT. Its protein is CASSLSGWGNQPQHF.

Turning to this clonotype: A clone one base away is much larger, so this may be a read error. The chain recombines TRBV5-6 with TRBJ1-5; perhaps TRBD1 as D (6 bases). Trimming stripped 7 bases from V and 5 bases from J, with 13 bases between. This CDR3 comprises 13 residues. Germline V lookup: CDR1 SGHDT, CDR2 YYEEEE. CDR3 amino acids: CASATGGYQPQHF. The CDR3 nucleotides are TGTGCCAGCGCCACGGGGGGCTATCAGCCCCAGCATTTT.

This clonotype has a count of ten or more. The CDR3 is CASSQDQGWNEQYF. DNA for the CDR3: TGCGCCAGCAGCCAAGACCAGGGGTGGAACGAGCAGTACTTC. This sequence joins TRBV4-3 and TRBJ2-7; D is perhaps TRBD1 (6 bases). Germline V gene lookup returns CDR1 LGHNA and CDR2 YSLEER. The CDR3 runs 14 residues. Trimming removed 0 bases from V and 5 bases from J, with 11 bases in between.

The V call is TRBV7-2, the J call TRBJ1-1; perhaps TRBD1 as D (6 bases). V lost 4 bases to trimming and J lost 6 bases, with 27 bases between them. The CDR3 consists of 18 residues. CDR1 SGHTA and CDR2 FQGNSA come from the germline V gene. CDR3 protein: CASSSTVVLGHLRAEAFF. CDR3 bases: TGTGCCAGCAGCTCCACAGTCGTATTGGGACACCTCAGGGCTGAAGCTTTCTTT.

The chain combines TRBV7-2 with TRBJ1-5; D unclear. Between the trimmed V and J ends, which lost 5 bases and 2 bases, there was a span of 16 bases. There are 16 residues in the CDR3. Germline CDR1 reads SGHTA; CDR2 reads FQGNSA. CDR3 sequence: CASSGRLGSGNQPQHF. CDR3 DNA: TGTGCCAGCAGCGGACGACTGGGGTCTGGCAATCAGCCCCAGCATTTT.